Below are 19 T cell receptor beta chains sequenced from a single sample in a study of CD8 T cells in Susac syndrome. The RNA input was about 0.5 to 1 ug, and it was reverse transcribed with random hexamers. TCRdb re-called the immunoSEQ multiplex PCR reads with MiXCR, one entry per CDR3 protein. The table includes roughly 80,000 distinct CDR3 sequences, roughly 91% detected once. Source material: CD4+ T cells from PBMCs. The source is a human donor with Susac syndrome.

The chain uses TRBV4-1 and TRBJ1-5; D gene uncertain. The length of the CDR3 is 13 residues. Germline V gene data show CDR1 as MGHRA and CDR2 as YSYEKL. The ends were cut back, 5 bases at V and 6 bases at J, with 11 bases in the middle. The CDR3 sequence: CASSSRLGQPQHF. CDR3 nucleotides: TGCGCCAGCAGCTCCAGGTTGGGTCAGCCCCAGCATTTT.

The chain employs TRBV14 and TRBJ2-3; D uncertain. The length of the CDR3 is 12 residues. From germline, CDR1 is SGHDN and CDR2 FVKESK. V shed 3 bases and J shed 2 bases, with 3 bases lying between them. The CDR3 sequence: CASSQITDTQYF. The CDR3 DNA sequence: TGTGCCAGCAGCCAGATCACAGATACGCAGTATTTT.

The chain combines TRBV20-1 with TRBJ2-7; D possibly corresponds to TRBD2 (5 bases). The CDR3 contains 12 residues. Looked up from germline, CDR1 is DFQATT and CDR2 is SNEGSKA (reference sequence). Trimming removed 2 bases from V and 8 bases from J, with 13 bases in between. In DNA form, the CDR3 reads TGCAGTGCTAGACGGCCGGGGATGCAGCAGTACTTC. Translating gives CSARRPGMQQYF.

The J gene is TRBJ1-2, the V gene TRBV20-1; D perhaps matches TRBD1 (6 bases). V was shortened by 5 bases and J by 1 base, with 14 bases between the two germline ends. The germline V gene encodes CDR1 DFQATT and CDR2 SNEGSKA (reference sequence). The CDR3 runs 14 residues. The CDR3 loop reads CSAPSGDFNYGYTF. CDR3 sequence (DNA): TGCAGTGCTCCCTCAGGGGATTTTAACTATGGCTACACCTTC.

The J gene is TRBJ2-1, the V gene TRBV4-3; 10 nucleotides match TRBD2. The CDR3 is made up of 17 amino acids. The V and J ends lost 4 bases and 6 bases, in that order; junction bases with no gene match: 12. CDR1 and CDR2 (germline): LGHNA, YSLEER. The CDR3 reads CASSRLEAGGRSNEQFF. CDR3 sequence (DNA): TGCGCCAGCAGCCGGCTCGAAGCGGGAGGGCGATCCAATGAGCAGTTCTTC.

This clonotype was observed once. The CDR3 region has the DNA TGTGCCAGCAGCCCCGTGGGGGCGGGAGAGGCCTACGAGCAGTACTTC. This codes for CASSPVGAGEAYEQYF. The V call is TRBV12-3 or TRBV12-4, the J call TRBJ2-7, with D tentatively TRBD2 (7 bases). The CDR3 has 16 amino acids. Deletions cut 6 bases from V and 2 bases from J, with 20 bases between.

The chain is built from TRBV5-1 and TRBJ2-7, with 7 bases identical to TRBD1. This CDR3 spans 14 amino acids. Germline assignment: CDR1 SGHRS and CDR2 YFSETQ. Trimming at V came to 4 bases and at J to 0 bases, leaving 4 bases not matched to a gene. The CDR3 DNA reads as TGCGCCAGCAGCCCAGGGGACAGCTCCTACGAGCAGTACTTC. Encoded protein: CASSPGDSSYEQYF.

V usage is TRBV5-1 and J usage is TRBJ2-1; tentatively, D is TRBD1 (6 bases). This CDR3 has 17 amino acids. Germline V gene data show CDR1 as SGHRS and CDR2 as YFSETQ. V gave up 3 bases and J gave up 4 bases, with 20 bases separating them. The CDR3 reads CASSSIVQGNGYNEQFF. DNA of the CDR3: TGCGCCAGCAGCTCCATCGTTCAGGGGAATGGTTACAATGAGCAGTTCTTC.

This clonotype was observed once. The gene calls are TRBV3-1 and TRBJ2-2; a possible D gene is TRBD1 (5 bases). Trimming pared 8 bases from V and 2 bases from J, leaving 12 bases between. Germline V gene lookup returns CDR1 LGHDT and CDR2 YNNKEL (reference sequence). The CDR3 totals 14 residues. The CDR3 protein is CASLKGANTGELFF. The CDR3 bases are TGTGCCAGCCTGAAAGGGGCCAACACCGGGGAGCTGTTTTTT.

This sequence joins TRBV27 and TRBJ2-7; D might be TRBD1 or TRBD2, each matching 5 bases. The CDR3 totals 15 residues. Germline CDR1 and CDR2: MNHEY and SMNVEV (reference sequence). Trimming left V 6 bases short and J 0 bases short, with 15 bases between. The CDR3 DNA is TGTGCCAGCAGCCCCCGGGCAGGGAGCTCCTACGAGCAGTACTTC. Its protein is CASSPRAGSSYEQYF.

The V and J genes are TRBV4-2 and TRBJ1-6; possible D gene TRBD1, 6 bases. Trimming pared 3 bases from V and 10 bases from J, leaving 22 bases between. Looked up from germline, CDR1 is LGHNA and CDR2 is YNFKEQ. This CDR3 is built from 17 residues. Written as DNA, the CDR3 is TGTGCCAGCAGCCAGGAATACGGGACACCCGCTGGGTCACCCCTCCACTTT. Translated, it gives CASSQEYGTPAGSPLHF.

The chain is built from TRBV7-8 and TRBJ2-7; unclear D gene. Trimming removed 1 base from V and 7 bases from J, with 11 bases in between. The V gene's germline CDR1 is SGHVS and CDR2 FQNEAQ. The CDR3 totals 13 residues. The DNA of the CDR3 is TGTGCCAGCAGCTTAGGCCAGGTAACGGAGCAGTACTTC. Amino acid sequence: CASSLGQVTEQYF.

V and J are TRBV24-1 and TRBJ2-2, with no clear D. The germline CDR1 and CDR2 sequences are KGHDR and SFDVKD. This CDR3 contains 12 residues. Deletions cut 8 bases from V and 4 bases from J, with 7 bases between. This CDR3 reads CATIASTGELFF. The CDR3 DNA reads as TGTGCCACCATCGCAAGCACCGGGGAGCTGTTTTTT.

This clonotype has more than one count but fewer than ten. The chain is built from TRBV6-2 or TRBV6-3 and TRBJ1-1; no clear D. Trimming stripped 8 bases from V and 0 bases from J, with 10 bases between. Germline assignment: CDR1 MNHEY and CDR2 SVGEGT. The CDR3 loop spans 13 amino acids. Here the CDR3 reads CASRQLMNTEAFF. CDR3 in DNA: TGTGCCAGCCGGCAGCTCATGAACACTGAAGCTTTCTTT.

The chain is built from TRBV6-2 or TRBV6-3 and TRBJ2-7; D is perhaps TRBD1 (5 bases). Germline lookup yields CDR1 MNHEY and CDR2 SVGEGT. V dropped 4 bases and J dropped 4 bases, with 20 bases sitting between them. The CDR3 consists of 16 residues. The CDR3 sequence is CASSSRSETVRYEQYF. The CDR3 DNA reads TGTGCCAGCAGTTCTCGATCCGAGACAGTAAGATACGAGCAGTACTTC.

The chain combines TRBV6-5 with TRBJ2-6; no clear D. Germline CDR1 is MNHEY and CDR2 is SVGAGI. The CDR3 is made up of 14 amino acids. V gave up 6 bases and J gave up 4 bases, with 10 bases separating them. CDR3 loop: CASRDRTGANVLTF. The DNA of the CDR3 is TGTGCCAGCAGGGACCGGACGGGGGCCAACGTCCTGACTTTC.

This clonotype was found a few times. The chain recombines TRBV5-1 with TRBJ1-1; TRBD1 is a possible D gene (6 bases). Germline V CDR1 and CDR2: SGHRS, YFSETQ. V was shortened by 4 bases and J by 1 base, with 11 bases between the two germline ends. This CDR3 contains 14 residues. CDR3 amino acids: CASSILQGNTEAFF. CDR3 DNA: TGCGCCAGCAGCATACTACAGGGGAACACTGAAGCTTTCTTT.

As concerns this clonotype: Likely a read error: the CDR3 ends without its conserved phenylalanine or tryptophan. V and J are TRBV5-1 and TRBJ2-2; either TRBD1 or TRBD2 may supply D (5 bases each). This CDR3 contains 17 residues. The V end was cut by 0 bases, the J end by 6 bases, with 18 bases between. Germline values: CDR1 SGHRS, CDR2 YFSETQ. This chain's CDR3 is CASSLAAGAIGAGELFL. CDR3 nucleotides: TGCGCCAGCAGCTTGGCAGCCGGGGCTATTGGCGCCGGGGAGCTGTTTCTT.

This CDR3 reads CASSSPLRGIREQYF. The CDR3 DNA reads TGTGCCAGCAGTTCCCCCCTCCGAGGCATACGGGAGCAGTACTTC. The chain is built from TRBV28 and TRBJ2-7; D gene unclear. Trimming took off 4 bases at V and 7 bases at J, with 20 bases between the two ends. Germline CDR1 reads MDHEN; CDR2 reads SYDVKM. The CDR3 runs to 15 residues.